The rows below give T cell receptor beta chains drawn from one sample of a study of T cells in Graves' hyperthyroidism and ophthalmopathy. TCRdb itself ran the multiplex PCR reads through MiXCR, one entry per CDR3 protein. This table holds about 570,000 distinct CDR3 sequences, around 45% found once. Sequences were obtained from peripheral blood or thyroid tissue (not recorded which). The receptors stem from an adult woman with Graves' disease, either hyperthyroidism or ophthalmopathy (not recorded which). Each CDR3 is given with its conserved first and last residue. The D gene is left open where the match is weak. Part of the rows lack a size; the others show once, few, many or a class for expanded clones.

CDR3 DNA,CDR3 protein,CDR3 length,clone size,J gene,D gene,V gene
TGTGCCAGCCTCCGGTCCAGCGGGACCTACGAGCAGTACTTC,CASLRSSGTYEQYF,14,-,TRBJ2-7,TRBD2,TRBV19
TGTGCCATCAGTGAGTTGACAGCTCCCTACGAGCAGTACTTC,CAISELTAPYEQYF,14,few,TRBJ2-7,-,TRBV10-3
TGTGCCAGCAGTGAGGTTGCGGGAGGTCCACATTCCTACGAGCAGTACTTC,CASSEVAGGPHSYEQYF,17,many,TRBJ2-7,TRBD2,TRBV2
TGTGCCAGCAGAACCCTCGCGACAGGGAGGGCCGGGGAGCTGTTTTTT,CASRTLATGRAGELFF,16,many,TRBJ2-2,-,TRBV11-2
TGTGCCACCAGCAGCTTGGACAGGGGCACTGAAGCTTTCTTT,CATSSLDRGTEAFF,14,-,TRBJ1-1,TRBD1,TRBV15
TGCGCCAGCAGCGGACGACTAGCGGGAGAGACCCAGTACTTC,CASSGRLAGETQYF,14,many,TRBJ2-5,TRBD2,TRBV5-1
TGTGCCAGCTTAATAAGGACCCCCTCCGAGCAGTACTTC,CASLIRTPSEQYF,13,-,TRBJ2-7,-,TRBV2
TGTGCCAGCAGTTACTCTACCCGACCCTCCTACACCTTC,CASSYSTRPSYTF,13,many,TRBJ1-2,-,TRBV6-6
TGCGCCAGCAGCCAAGAGACCCGACTGCTCGAGCAGTACTTC,CASSQETRLLEQYF,14,many,TRBJ2-7,-,TRBV4-1
TGCAGCGCTTGGACAGGGACGGCCTATGGCTACACCTTC,CSAWTGTAYGYTF,13,-,TRBJ1-2,TRBD1,TRBV29-1
TGTGCCAGCCAAACAGGTGGCACTGAAGCTTTCTTT,CASQTGGTEAFF,12,-,TRBJ1-1,-,TRBV25-1
TGTGCCAGCAGCCGTACAGGGGAGGGAGAAAAACTGTTTTTT,CASSRTGEGEKLFF,14,many,TRBJ1-4,TRBD1,TRBV9
TGCGCCAGCAGCCCGGATGTGGACGGCTACACCTTC,CASSPDVDGYTF,12,once,TRBJ1-2,-,TRBV5-1
TGTGCCAGCAGCCAGACAGGGATTGAGAAGACCCAGTACTTC,CASSQTGIEKTQYF,14,-,TRBJ2-5,TRBD1,TRBV13
TGTGCCAGCAGCCACCTATCGAACACTGAAGCTTTCTTT,CASSHLSNTEAFF,13,-,TRBJ1-1,-,TRBV3-1
TGTGCCATCAGTGAGTCCCGGGGGATTAACTATGGCTACACCTTC,CAISESRGINYGYTF,15,many,TRBJ1-2,-,TRBV10-3
TGTGCCAGTAGTAAGGACCCCAGGCCGAGGCTTGTAGTCAACACTGAAGCTTTCTTT,CASSKDPRPRLVVNTEAFF,19,many,TRBJ1-1,-,TRBV19
TGTGCCAGCAGCTTAGCGGCGGGAGCAGCAGATACGCAGTATTTT,CASSLAAGAADTQYF,15,few,TRBJ2-3,TRBD2,TRBV7-2
TGTGCCAGCAGCTTAGCGGGGCTAGAAGAGACCCAGTACTTC,CASSLAGLEETQYF,14,few,TRBJ2-5,-,TRBV7-8
TGTGCCAGCAGGACCCACAGGAATGAAAAACTGTTTTTT,CASRTHRNEKLFF,13,few,TRBJ1-4,-,TRBV6-1
TGTGCCAGCAGTCGGTCAGGGGGAAATCAGCCCCAGCATTTT,CASSRSGGNQPQHF,14,many,TRBJ1-5,TRBD1,TRBV6-1
TGTGCCATCACCCCTAGCGGAACGAACACCGGGGAGCTGTTTTTT,CAITPSGTNTGELFF,15,-,TRBJ2-2,TRBD2,TRBV10-3
TGTGCCAGCAGCTTAGAGGTAGCGGGAAACACCGGGGAGCTGTTTTTT,CASSLEVAGNTGELFF,16,few,TRBJ2-2,TRBD2,TRBV7-6
TGTGCCAGTACAGGGGGCACCGGGGAGCTGTTTTTT,CASTGGTGELFF,12,-,TRBJ2-2,TRBD1,TRBV19
TGTGCCAGCAGTACCCGGGGGGGGGAAAAACTGTTTTTT,CASSTRGGEKLFF,13,-,TRBJ1-4,-,TRBV25-1
TGTGCCAGCAGATCCCTCCGCGGGACAGGGCAATCCTACGAGCAGTACTTC,CASRSLRGTGQSYEQYF,17,many,TRBJ2-7,TRBD1,TRBV5-5
TGTGCCAGCAGTGCCACCGGGACTATCGCATACGAGCAGTACTTC,CASSATGTIAYEQYF,15,many,TRBJ2-7,TRBD2,TRBV2
TGTGCCAGCAGCTCCGGGACAGGGTCAGGCGAGCAGTACTTC,CASSSGTGSGEQYF,14,many,TRBJ2-7,TRBD1,TRBV6-1
TGCAGCGTGGAGGGACTAGCGGGGGATTACGAGCAGTACTTC,CSVEGLAGDYEQYF,14,many,TRBJ2-7,TRBD2,TRBV29-1
-,CASRPRWGQGASSTEASF,18,-,TRBJ1-1,-,TRBV7-1
TGTGCCAGCAGCCAAGCCACTCCGCCGGAGACCCAGTACTTC,CASSQATPPETQYF,14,many,TRBJ2-5,-,TRBV7-6
TGCAGCGTTGTTGCCGGGACTTCCGACGAGCAGTACTTC,CSVVAGTSDEQYF,13,once,TRBJ2-7,-,TRBV29-1
TGTGCCAGCCTCCTAGGGACAGCTGAGCAAGAGACCCAGTACTTC,CASLLGTAEQETQYF,15,many,TRBJ2-5,TRBD1,TRBV12-3/TRBV12-4
TGCAGCGTTGCTGGCAGGGTAGGGGCCAACGTCCTGACTTTC,CSVAGRVGANVLTF,14,-,TRBJ2-6,-,TRBV29-1
TGTGCCAGCTTACGGACTGGAAATCAGCCCCAGCATTTT,CASLRTGNQPQHF,13,many,TRBJ1-5,-,TRBV28
TGCAGTGCTAGGAACGGGGGGGAGAGTTCCGGAGAGACCCAGTACTTC,CSARNGGESSGETQYF,16,-,TRBJ2-5,TRBD2,TRBV20-1
TGTGCCAGCAGCCAGGGACAGAGGGACTCACCCCTCCACTTT,CASSQGQRDSPLHF,14,many,TRBJ1-6,TRBD1,TRBV4-2
TGTGCCACCAGTGATTCGCCGACAAGTCCCTCTGGGGCCAACGTCCTGACTTTC,CATSDSPTSPSGANVLTF,18,-,TRBJ2-6,-,TRBV24-1
TGTGCCTGGGCGGATAGCTCCTACGAGCAGTACTTC,CAWADSSYEQYF,12,-,TRBJ2-7,-,TRBV30
TGTGCCAGCAGTCGAGACCGGGACGGGTCCTACGAGCAGTACTTC,CASSRDRDGSYEQYF,15,-,TRBJ2-7,-,TRBV5-4
TGTGCCAGCAGTTCAGCGAGGTCCTACGAGCAGTACTTC,CASSSARSYEQYF,13,many,TRBJ2-7,-,TRBV27
TGCGCCAGCAGCCGAGGAGGGGGAGGCTTGAGGGAGCAGTACTTC,CASSRGGGGLREQYF,15,-,TRBJ2-7,-,TRBV4-1
TGCGCCAGCAGCCAGGCGGTATTTACAGTAGGGACTAATGAAAAACTGTTTTTT,CASSQAVFTVGTNEKLFF,18,-,TRBJ1-4,-,TRBV4-1
TGTGCCAGCAGCTCCAGCGGGGTTCGGAGCGGGGGGATCGCCTACGAGCAGTACTTC,CASSSSGVRSGGIAYEQYF,19,-,TRBJ2-7,TRBD2,TRBV7-2
TGCAGTGCTAGAAGAGTAGCGGGCTCCTACGAGCAGTACTTC,CSARRVAGSYEQYF,14,once,TRBJ2-7,TRBD2,TRBV20-1
TGTGCCAGCAGTTTCGATGGACAGGGATACCAAGAGACCCAGTACTTC,CASSFDGQGYQETQYF,16,-,TRBJ2-5,TRBD1,TRBV28
TGTGCCAGCAGTTACGCTAGCGGGAACACCGGGGAGCTGTTTTTT,CASSYASGNTGELFF,15,-,TRBJ2-2,TRBD2,TRBV12-3/TRBV12-4
TGTGCCACCCATAGGAGCGGGGACACCGGGGAGCTGTTTTTT,CATHRSGDTGELFF,14,-,TRBJ2-2,TRBD2,TRBV7-9